This TCR beta chain was retrieved from a study of identifying expanded T cells in peripheral blood. CDR1 is MNHEY, CDR2 SVGAGI, per germline. The CDR3 runs to 13 residues. V lost 6 bases and J lost 7, with 12 bases in between. Some clones are missing from TCRdb's copy, which holds only in-frame ones; the method was immunoSEQ multiplex PCR. The sample yields around 75,000 clones, about 90% seen once. The rearrangement joins TRBV6-5 to TRBJ1-4; D might be TRBD1 (5 bases). The source of this sequence is a person aged 18 to 75 in good health. The specimen sequenced was blood. The CDR3 region is CASRTPGGEKLFF. CDR3 in DNA: TGTGCCAGCAGAACCCCTGGGGGTGAAAAACTGTTTTTT.